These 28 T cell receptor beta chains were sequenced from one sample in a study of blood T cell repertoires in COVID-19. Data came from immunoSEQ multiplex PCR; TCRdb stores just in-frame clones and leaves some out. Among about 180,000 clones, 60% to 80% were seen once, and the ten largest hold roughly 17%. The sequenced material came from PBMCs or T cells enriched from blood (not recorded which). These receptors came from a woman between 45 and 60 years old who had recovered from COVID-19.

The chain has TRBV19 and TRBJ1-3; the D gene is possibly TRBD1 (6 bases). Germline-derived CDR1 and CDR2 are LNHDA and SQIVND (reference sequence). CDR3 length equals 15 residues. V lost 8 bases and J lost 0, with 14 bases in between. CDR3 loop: CASSDRQDSGNTIYF. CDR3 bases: TGTGCCAGTTCAGATCGACAGGACTCTGGAAACACCATATATTTT.

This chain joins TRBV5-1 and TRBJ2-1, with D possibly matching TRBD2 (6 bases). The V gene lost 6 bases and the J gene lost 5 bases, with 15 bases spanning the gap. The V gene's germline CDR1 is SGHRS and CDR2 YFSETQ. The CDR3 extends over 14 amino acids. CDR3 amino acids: CASNLRGEDNEQFF. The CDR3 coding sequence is TGCGCCAGCAATTTGCGGGGCGAGGACAATGAGCAGTTCTTC.

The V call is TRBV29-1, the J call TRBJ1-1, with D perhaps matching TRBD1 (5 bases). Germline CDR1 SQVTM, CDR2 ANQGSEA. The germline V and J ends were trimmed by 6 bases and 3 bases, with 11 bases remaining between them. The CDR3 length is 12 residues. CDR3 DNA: TGCAGCGTCCTAGGGGTTGACACTGAAGCTTTCTTT. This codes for CSVLGVDTEAFF.

CDR3 sequence reads: CASSVQGLAGHNEQFF. The DNA for the CDR3 is TGTGCCAGCAGCGTCCAGGGACTAGCGGGCCACAATGAGCAGTTCTTC. The genes are TRBV7-3 and TRBJ2-1; TRBD2 matches 12 bases. The ends lost 5 bases at V and 5 bases at J; junction bases unmatched: 7. The CDR3 is made up of 16 amino acids. CDR1 is SGHTA and CDR2 is FQGTGA in the germline V gene.

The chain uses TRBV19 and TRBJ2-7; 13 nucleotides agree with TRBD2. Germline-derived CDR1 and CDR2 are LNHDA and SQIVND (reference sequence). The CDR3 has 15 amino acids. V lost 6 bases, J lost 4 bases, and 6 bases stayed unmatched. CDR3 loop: CASSFTSGRDYEQYF. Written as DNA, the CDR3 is TGTGCCAGTAGCTTCACTAGCGGGAGGGATTACGAGCAGTACTTC.

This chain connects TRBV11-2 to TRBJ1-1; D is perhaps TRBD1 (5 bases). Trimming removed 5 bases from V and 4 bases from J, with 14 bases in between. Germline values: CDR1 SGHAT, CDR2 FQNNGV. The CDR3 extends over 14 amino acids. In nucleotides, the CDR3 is TGTGCCAGCAGCCCGACAGCCCTGGCCACTGAAGCTTTCTTT. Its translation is CASSPTALATEAFF.

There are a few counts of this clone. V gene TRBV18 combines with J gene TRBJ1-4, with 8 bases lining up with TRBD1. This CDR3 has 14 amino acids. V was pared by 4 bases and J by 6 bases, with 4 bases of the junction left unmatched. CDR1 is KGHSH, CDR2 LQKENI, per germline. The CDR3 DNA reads TGTGCCAGCTCACTGGGACAGGAAGATGAAAAACTGTTTTTT. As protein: CASSLGQEDEKLFF. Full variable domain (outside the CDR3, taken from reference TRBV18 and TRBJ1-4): NAGVMQNPRHLVRRRGQEARLRCSPMKGHSHVYWYRQLPEEGLKFMVYLQKENIIDESGMPKERFSAEFPKEGPSILRIQQVVRGDSAAYFCASSLGQEDEKLFFGSGTQLSVL.

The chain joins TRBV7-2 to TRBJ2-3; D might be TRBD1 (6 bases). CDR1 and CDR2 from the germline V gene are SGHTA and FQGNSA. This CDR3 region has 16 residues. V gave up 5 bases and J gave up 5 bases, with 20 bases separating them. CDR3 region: CASSPQGWYVEDTQYF. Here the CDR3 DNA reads TGTGCCAGCAGCCCCCAGGGGTGGTACGTCGAAGATACGCAGTATTTT.

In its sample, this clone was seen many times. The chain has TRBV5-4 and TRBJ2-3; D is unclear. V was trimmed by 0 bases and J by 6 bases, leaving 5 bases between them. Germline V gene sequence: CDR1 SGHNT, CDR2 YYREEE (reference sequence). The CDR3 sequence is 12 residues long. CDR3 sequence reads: CASSLVSDTQYF. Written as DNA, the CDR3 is TGTGCCAGCAGCTTGGTTTCGGATACGCAGTATTTT. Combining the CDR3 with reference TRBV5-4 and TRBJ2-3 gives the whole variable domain ETGVTQSPTHLIKTRGQQVTLRCSSQSGHNTVSWYQQALGQGPQFIFQYYREEENGRGNFPPRFSGLQFPNYSSELNVNALELDDSALYLCASSLVSDTQYFGPGTRLTVL.

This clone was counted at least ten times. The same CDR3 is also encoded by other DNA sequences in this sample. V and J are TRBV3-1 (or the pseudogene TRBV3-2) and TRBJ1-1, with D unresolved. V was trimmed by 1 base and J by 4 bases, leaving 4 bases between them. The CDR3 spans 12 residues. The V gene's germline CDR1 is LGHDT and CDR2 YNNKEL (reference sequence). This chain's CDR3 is CASSQGPTEAFF. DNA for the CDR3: TGTGCCAGCAGCCAAGGGCCCACTGAAGCTTTCTTT.

The CDR3 protein is CASRSDRGIPGANVLTF. CDR3 in DNA: TGTGCCAGCAGGTCTGACAGGGGAATACCTGGGGCCAACGTCCTGACTTTC. The gene calls are TRBV28 and TRBJ2-6; 8 positions agree with TRBD1. The CDR3 runs 17 residues. V lost 6 bases, J lost 2 bases, and 9 bases stayed unmatched. Germline CDR1 MDHEN, CDR2 SYDVKM.

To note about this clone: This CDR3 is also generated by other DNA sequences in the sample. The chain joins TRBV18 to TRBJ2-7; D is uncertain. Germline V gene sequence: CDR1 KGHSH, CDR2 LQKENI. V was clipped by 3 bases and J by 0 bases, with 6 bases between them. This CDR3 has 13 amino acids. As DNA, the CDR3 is TGTGCCAGCTCACCGCCTAGCTCCTACGAGCAGTACTTC. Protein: CASSPPSSYEQYF.

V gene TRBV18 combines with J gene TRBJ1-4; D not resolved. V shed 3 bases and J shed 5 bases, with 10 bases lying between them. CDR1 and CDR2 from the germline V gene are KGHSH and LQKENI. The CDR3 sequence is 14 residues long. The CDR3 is CASSPAEKNEKLFF. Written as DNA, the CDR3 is TGTGCCAGCTCACCGGCGGAGAAGAATGAAAAACTGTTTTTT.

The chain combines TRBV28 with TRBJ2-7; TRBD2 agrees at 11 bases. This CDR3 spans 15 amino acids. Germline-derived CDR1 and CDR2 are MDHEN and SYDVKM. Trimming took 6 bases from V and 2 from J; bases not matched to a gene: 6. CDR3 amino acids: CASRGGTSGTYEQYF. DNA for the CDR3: TGTGCCAGCAGGGGGGGGACTAGCGGAACCTACGAGCAGTACTTC.

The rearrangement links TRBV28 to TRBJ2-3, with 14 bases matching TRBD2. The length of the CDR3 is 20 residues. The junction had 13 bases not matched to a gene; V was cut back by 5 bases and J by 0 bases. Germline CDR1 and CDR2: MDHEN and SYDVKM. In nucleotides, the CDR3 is TGTGCCAGCAGTCTCACCGGGACTAGCGGGAGTGGGGCTAGCACAGATACGCAGTATTTT. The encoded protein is CASSLTGTSGSGASTDTQYF. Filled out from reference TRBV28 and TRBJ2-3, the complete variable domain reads DVKVTQSSRYLVKRTGEKVFLECVQDMDHENMFWYRQDPGLGLRLIYFSYDVKMKEKGDIPEGYSVSREKKERFSLILESASTNQTSMYLCASSLTGTSGSGASTDTQYFGPGTRLTVL.

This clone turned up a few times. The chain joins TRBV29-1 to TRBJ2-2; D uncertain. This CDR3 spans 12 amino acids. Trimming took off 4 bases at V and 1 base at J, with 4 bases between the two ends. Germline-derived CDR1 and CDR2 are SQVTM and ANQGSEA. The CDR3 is CSVAVNTGELFF. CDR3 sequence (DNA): TGCAGCGTTGCCGTGAACACCGGGGAGCTGTTTTTT.

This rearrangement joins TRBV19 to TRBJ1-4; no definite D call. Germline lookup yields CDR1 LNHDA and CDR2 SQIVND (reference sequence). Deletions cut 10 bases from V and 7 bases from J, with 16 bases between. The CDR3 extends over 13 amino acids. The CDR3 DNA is TGTGCCACCTTAGGAGGGAATGGTGAAAAACTGTTTTTT. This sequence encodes CATLGGNGEKLFF.

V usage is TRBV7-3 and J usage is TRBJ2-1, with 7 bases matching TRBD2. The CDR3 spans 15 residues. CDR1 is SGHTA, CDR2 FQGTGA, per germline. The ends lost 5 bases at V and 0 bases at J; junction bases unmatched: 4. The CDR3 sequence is CASSQSGASYNEQFF. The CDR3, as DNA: TGTGCCAGCAGCCAAAGCGGGGCCTCCTACAATGAGCAGTTCTTC.

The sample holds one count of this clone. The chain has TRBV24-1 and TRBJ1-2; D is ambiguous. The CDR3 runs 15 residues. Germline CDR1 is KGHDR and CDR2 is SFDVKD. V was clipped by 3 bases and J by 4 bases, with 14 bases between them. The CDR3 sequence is CATSDRASRGYGYTF. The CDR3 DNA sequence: TGTGCCACCAGTGATAGGGCCTCGCGGGGCTATGGCTACACCTTC.

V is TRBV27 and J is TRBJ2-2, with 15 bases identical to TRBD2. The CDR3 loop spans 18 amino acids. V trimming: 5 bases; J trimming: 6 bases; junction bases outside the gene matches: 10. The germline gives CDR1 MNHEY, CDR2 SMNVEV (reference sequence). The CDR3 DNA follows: TGTGCCAGCAGTCCCTCTTGGACTAGCGGGAGGGCCGCCGGGGAGCTGTTTTTT. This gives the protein CASSPSWTSGRAAGELFF.

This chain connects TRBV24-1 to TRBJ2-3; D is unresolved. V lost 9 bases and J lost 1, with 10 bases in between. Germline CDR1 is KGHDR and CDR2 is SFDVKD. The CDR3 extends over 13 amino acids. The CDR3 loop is CATQAPGTDTQYF. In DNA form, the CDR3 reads TGTGCCACCCAGGCCCCTGGCACAGATACGCAGTATTTT.

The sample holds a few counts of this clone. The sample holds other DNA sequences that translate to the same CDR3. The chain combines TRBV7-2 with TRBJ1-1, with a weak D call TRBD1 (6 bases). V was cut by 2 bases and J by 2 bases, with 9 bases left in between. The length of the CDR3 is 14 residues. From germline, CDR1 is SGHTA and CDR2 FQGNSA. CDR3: CASSLIQGNTEAFF. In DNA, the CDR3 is TGTGCCAGCAGCTTAATACAGGGAAACACTGAAGCTTTCTTT.

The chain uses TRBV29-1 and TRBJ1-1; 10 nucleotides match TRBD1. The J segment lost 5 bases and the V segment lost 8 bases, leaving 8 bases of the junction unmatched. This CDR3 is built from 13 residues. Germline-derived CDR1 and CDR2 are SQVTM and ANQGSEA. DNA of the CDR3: TGCAGCCTCCAGGACAGGGGGGAGACTGAAGCTTTCTTT. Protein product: CSLQDRGETEAFF.

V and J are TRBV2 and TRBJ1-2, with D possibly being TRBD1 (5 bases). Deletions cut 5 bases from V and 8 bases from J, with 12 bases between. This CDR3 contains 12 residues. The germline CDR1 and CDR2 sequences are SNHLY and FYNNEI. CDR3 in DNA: TGTGCCAGCAGTACGGGGGGTGGAGGCTACACCTTC. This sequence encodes CASSTGGGGYTF.

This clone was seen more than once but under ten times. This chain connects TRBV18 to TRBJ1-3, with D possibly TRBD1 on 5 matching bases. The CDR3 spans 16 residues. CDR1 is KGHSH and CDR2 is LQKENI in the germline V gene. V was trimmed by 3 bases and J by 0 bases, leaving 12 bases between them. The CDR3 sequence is CASSPLDTYSGNTIYF. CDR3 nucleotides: TGTGCCAGCTCACCCTTGGACACGTACTCTGGAAACACCATATATTTT.

The CDR3 nucleotides are TGTGCCAGCAGCCAGGGTACTAGCGAGTACAATGAGCAGTTCTTC. Translation gives CASSQGTSEYNEQFF. The V gene is TRBV3-1 (or the pseudogene TRBV3-2), the J gene TRBJ2-1; TRBD2 agrees at 7 bases. The CDR3 runs to 15 residues. Germline assignment: CDR1 LGHDT and CDR2 YNNKEL (reference sequence). V was clipped by 3 bases and J by 4 bases; unmatched bases: 6.

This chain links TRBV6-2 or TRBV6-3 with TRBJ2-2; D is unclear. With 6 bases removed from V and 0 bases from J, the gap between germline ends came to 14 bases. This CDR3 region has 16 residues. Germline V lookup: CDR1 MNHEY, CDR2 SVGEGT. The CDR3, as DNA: TGTGCCAGCAGCAGAACGGGTGTGCCGAACACCGGGGAGCTGTTTTTT. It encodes CASSRTGVPNTGELFF.

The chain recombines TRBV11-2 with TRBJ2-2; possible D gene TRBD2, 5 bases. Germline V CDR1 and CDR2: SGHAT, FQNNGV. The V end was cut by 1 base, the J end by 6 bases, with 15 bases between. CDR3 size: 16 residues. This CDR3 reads CASSLGAVRASGELFF. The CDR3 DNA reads TGTGCCAGCAGCTTAGGGGCGGTGCGGGCGTCCGGGGAGCTGTTTTTT.